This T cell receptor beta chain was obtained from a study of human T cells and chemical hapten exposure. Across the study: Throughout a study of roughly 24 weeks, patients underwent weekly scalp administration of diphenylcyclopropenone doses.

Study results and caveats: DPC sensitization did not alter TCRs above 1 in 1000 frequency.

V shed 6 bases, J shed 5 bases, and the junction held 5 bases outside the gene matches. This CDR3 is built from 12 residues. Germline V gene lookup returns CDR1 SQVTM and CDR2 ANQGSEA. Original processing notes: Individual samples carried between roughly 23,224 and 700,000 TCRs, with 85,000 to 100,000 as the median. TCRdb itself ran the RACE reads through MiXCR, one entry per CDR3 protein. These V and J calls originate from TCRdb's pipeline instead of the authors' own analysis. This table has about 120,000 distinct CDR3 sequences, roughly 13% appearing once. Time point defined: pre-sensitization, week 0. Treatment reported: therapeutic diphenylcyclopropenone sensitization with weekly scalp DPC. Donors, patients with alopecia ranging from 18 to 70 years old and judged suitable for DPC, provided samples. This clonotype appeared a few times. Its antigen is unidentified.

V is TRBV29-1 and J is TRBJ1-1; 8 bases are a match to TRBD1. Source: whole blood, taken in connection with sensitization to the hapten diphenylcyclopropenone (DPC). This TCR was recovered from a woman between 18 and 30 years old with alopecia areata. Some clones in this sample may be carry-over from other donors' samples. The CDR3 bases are TGCAGCGTGCGCAGGGGGCAAACTGAAGCTTTCTTT. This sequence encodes CSVRRGQTEAFF.